This T cell receptor (beta chain) was obtained from a study of blood T cell repertoires in COVID-19. The V end lost 4 bases, the J end lost 0 bases, and 13 bases lay between the germline ends. The CDR3 consists of 16 residues. Per germline, CDR1 SGHNT and CDR2 YYREEE (reference sequence). Sequencing was performed with immunoSEQ multiplex PCR; in TCRdb, only in-frame clones are kept and a portion is missing. The table records 50,000 to 60,000 clones, about four fifths of them present only once. The sequenced sample consisted of peripheral blood. The source is a human donor in a cohort sampled during active or convalescent COVID-19. The chain recombines TRBV5-4 with TRBJ2-2, with D possibly TRBD1 on 6 matching bases. The CDR3 DNA is TGTGCCAGCAGCCCTGACAGGCCCACGAACACCGGGGAGCTGTTTTTT. Amino acids: CASSPDRPTNTGELFF.